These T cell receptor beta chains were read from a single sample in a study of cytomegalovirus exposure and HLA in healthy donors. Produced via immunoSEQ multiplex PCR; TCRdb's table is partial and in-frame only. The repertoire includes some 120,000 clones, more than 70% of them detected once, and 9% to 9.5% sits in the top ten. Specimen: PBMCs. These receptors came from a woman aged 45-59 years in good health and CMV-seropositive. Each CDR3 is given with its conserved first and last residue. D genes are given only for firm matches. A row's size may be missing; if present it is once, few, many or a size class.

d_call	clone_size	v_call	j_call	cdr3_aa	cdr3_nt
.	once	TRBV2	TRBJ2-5	CASSADIQETQYF	TGTGCCAGCAGTGCGGACATCCAAGAGACCCAGTACTTC
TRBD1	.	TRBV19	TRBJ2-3	CASSQYRGTDTQYF	TGTGCCAGTAGCCAGTACAGGGGAACAGATACGCAGTATTTT
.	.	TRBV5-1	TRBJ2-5	CASSLRNFVAGAETQYF	TGCGCCAGCAGCCTCCGGAACTTTGTTGCGGGGGCGGAGACCCAGTACTTC
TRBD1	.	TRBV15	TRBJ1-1	CATSRQGADTEAFF	TGTGCCACCAGCAGACAGGGGGCGGACACTGAAGCTTTCTTT
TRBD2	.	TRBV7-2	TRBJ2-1	CASSPTSSGSGWGEQFF	TGTGCCAGCAGCCCTACATCTAGCGGGAGTGGATGGGGTGAGCAGTTCTTC
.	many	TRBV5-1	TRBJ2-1	CASSLRSGYNEQFF	TGCGCCAGCAGCTTGAGGAGTGGATACAATGAGCAGTTCTTC
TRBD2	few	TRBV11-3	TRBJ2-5	CASSLRGGGGGTQYF	TGTGCCAGCAGCTTAAGGGGCGGCGGGGGGGGGACCCAGTACTTC
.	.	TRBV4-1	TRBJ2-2	CASSQESGAYTGELFF	TGCGCCAGCAGCCAAGAATCAGGGGCCTACACCGGGGAGCTGTTTTTT
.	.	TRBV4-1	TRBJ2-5	CASRPQGRGETQYF	TGCGCCAGCAGACCACAGGGGCGGGGTGAGACCCAGTACTTC
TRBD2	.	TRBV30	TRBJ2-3	CAWRDSGRASTDTQYF	TGTGCCTGGAGGGATAGCGGGAGGGCCAGCACAGATACGCAGTATTTT
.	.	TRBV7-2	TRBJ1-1	CASSAGNTEAFF	TGTGCCAGCAGCGCGGGGAACACTGAAGCTTTCTTT
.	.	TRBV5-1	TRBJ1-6	CASSLAGTDNSPLHF	TGCGCCAGCAGCTTGGCCGGTACAGATAATTCACCCCTCCACTTT
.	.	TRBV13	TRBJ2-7	CASSSEAGSPKAYEQYF	TGTGCCAGCAGCTCCGAAGCCGGGTCTCCAAAGGCCTACGAGCAGTACTTC
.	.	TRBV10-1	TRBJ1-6	CASSESGGEGWGNSPLHF	TGCGCCAGCAGTGAGTCGGGGGGGGAGGGCTGGGGAAATTCACCCCTCCACTTT
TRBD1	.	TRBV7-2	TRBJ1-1	CASSQADRGNTEAFF	TGTGCCAGCAGTCAAGCGGACAGGGGGAACACTGAAGCTTTCTTT
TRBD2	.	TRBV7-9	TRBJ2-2	CASSLRTSGSGELFF	TGTGCCAGCAGCCTACGGACTAGCGGGAGCGGGGAGCTGTTTTTT
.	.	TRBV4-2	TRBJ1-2	CASSQDSRGGYGYTF	TGTGCCAGCAGCCAAGATTCGAGGGGGGGGTATGGCTACACCTTC
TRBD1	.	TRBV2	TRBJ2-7	CASSRDRITREQYF	TGTGCCAGCAGCCGGGACAGGATAACGCGCGAGCAGTACTTC
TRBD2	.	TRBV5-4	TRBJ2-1	CASSPSGRAVSYNEQFF	TGTGCCAGCAGCCCGAGCGGGAGGGCCGTCTCCTACAATGAGCAGTTCTTC
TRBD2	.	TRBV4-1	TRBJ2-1	CASSQDGSGGSYNEQFF	TGCGCCAGCAGCCAAGACGGTAGCGGGGGATCCTACAATGAGCAGTTCTTC
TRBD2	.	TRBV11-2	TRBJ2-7	CASIFIAGGTEQYF	TGTGCCAGCATCTTTATAGCGGGGGGGACCGAGCAGTACTTC
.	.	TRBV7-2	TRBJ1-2	CASSKKLSDGYTF	TGTGCCAGCAGTAAAAAACTTTCGGATGGCTACACCTTC
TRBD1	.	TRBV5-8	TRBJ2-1	CASSLNPDRGSRPFGEQFF	TGTGCCAGCAGCTTGAACCCGGACAGGGGGTCTCGGCCCTTTGGTGAGCAGTTCTTC
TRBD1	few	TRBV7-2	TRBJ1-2	CASSVQGSGYTF	TGTGCCAGCAGCGTACAGGGGTCTGGCTACACCTTC
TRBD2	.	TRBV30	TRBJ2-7	CAGSWGDYYEQYF	TGTGCCGGGAGTTGGGGGGACTACTACGAGCAGTACTTC
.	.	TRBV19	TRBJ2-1	CASSGSSYNEQFF	TGTGCCAGTAGCGGTAGCTCCTACAATGAGCAGTTCTTC
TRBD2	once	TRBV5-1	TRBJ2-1	CASSLGLAGGIYNEQFF	TGCGCCAGCAGCTTAGGACTAGCGGGAGGGATCTACAATGAGCAGTTCTTC